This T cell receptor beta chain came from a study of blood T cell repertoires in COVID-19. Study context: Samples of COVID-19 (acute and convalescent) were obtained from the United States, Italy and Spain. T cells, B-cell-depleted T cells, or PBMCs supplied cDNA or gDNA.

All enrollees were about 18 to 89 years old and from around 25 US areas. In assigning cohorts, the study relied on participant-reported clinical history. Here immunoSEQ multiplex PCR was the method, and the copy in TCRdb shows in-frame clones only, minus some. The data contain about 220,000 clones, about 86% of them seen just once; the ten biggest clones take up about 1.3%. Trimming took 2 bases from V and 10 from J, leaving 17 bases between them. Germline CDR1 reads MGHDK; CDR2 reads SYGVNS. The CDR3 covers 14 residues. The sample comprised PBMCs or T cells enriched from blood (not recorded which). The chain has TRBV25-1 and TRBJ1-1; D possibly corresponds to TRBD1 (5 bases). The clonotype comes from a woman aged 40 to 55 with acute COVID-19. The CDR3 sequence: CASSEVGPREGAFF. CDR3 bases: TGTGCCAGCAGTGAAGTAGGCCCCAGGGAAGGAGCTTTCTTT.